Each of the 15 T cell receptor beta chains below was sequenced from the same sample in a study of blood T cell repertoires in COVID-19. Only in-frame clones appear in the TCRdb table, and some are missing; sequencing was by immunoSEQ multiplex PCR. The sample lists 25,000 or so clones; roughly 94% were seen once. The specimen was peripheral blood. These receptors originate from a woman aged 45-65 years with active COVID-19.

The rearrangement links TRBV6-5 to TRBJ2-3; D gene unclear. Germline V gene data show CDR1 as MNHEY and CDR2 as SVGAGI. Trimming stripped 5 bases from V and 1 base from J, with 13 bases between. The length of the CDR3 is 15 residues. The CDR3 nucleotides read TGTGCCAGCAGTACTGGGCAATGGGGCACAGATACGCAGTATTTT. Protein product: CASSTGQWGTDTQYF.

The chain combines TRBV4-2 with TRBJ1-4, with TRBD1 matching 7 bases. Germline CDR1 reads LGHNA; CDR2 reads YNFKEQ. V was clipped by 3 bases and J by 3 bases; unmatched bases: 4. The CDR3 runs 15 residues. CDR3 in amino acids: CASSQAGTANEKLFF. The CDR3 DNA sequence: TGTGCCAGCAGCCAGGCCGGGACAGCTAATGAAAAACTGTTTTTT.

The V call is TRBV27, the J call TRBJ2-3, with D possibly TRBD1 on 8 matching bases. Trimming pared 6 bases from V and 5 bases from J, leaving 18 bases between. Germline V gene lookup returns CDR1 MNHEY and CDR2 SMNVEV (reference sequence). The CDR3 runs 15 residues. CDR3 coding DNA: TGTGCCAGCAGCTTAGGACAGGGAGGGAAAGATACGCAGTATTTT. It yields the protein CASSLGQGGKDTQYF.

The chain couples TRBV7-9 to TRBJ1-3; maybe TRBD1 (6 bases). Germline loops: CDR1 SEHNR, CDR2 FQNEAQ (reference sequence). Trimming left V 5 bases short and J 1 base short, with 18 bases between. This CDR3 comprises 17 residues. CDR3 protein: CASSLLLTGTSGNTIYF. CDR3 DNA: TGTGCCAGCAGCCTACTCCTCACTGGGACATCTGGAAACACCATATATTTT.

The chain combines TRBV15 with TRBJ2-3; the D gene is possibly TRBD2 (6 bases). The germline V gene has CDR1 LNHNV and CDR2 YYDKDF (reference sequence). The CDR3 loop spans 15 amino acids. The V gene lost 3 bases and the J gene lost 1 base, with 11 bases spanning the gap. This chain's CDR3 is CATSRPRGGTDTQYF. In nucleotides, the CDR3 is TGTGCCACCAGCAGGCCACGCGGGGGCACAGATACGCAGTATTTT.

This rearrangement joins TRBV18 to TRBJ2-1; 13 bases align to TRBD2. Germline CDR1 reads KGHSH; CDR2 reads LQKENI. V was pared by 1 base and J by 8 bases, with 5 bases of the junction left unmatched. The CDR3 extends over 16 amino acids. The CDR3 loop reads CASSPRRTSGGDEQFF. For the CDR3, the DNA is TGTGCCAGCTCACCACGTAGGACTAGCGGGGGTGATGAGCAGTTCTTC.

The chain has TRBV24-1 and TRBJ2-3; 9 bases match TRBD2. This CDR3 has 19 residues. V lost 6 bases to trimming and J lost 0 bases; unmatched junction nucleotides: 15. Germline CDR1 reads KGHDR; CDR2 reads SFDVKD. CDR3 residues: CATSSPPGLAAVSTDTQYF. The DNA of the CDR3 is TGTGCCACCAGTTCCCCCCCGGGACTAGCAGCAGTTAGCACAGATACGCAGTATTTT.

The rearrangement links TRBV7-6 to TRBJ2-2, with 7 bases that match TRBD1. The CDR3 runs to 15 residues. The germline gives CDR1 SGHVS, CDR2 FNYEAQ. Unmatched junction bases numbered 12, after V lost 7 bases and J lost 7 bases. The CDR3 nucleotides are TGTGCCAGCACCGAGCAGGGGGAAAGCGGCGGGGAGCTGTTTTTT. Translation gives CASTEQGESGGELFF.

The CDR3 sequence is CASSLKGWGGLASNEQFF. The CDR3 nucleotides read TGTGCCAGCAGTTTAAAGGGATGGGGGGGACTAGCGTCGAATGAGCAGTTCTTC. The J gene is TRBJ2-1, the V gene TRBV27; 10 bases match TRBD2. CDR1 and CDR2 from the germline V gene are MNHEY and SMNVEV (reference sequence). The CDR3 spans 18 residues. The ends lost 2 bases at V and 7 bases at J; junction bases unmatched: 14.

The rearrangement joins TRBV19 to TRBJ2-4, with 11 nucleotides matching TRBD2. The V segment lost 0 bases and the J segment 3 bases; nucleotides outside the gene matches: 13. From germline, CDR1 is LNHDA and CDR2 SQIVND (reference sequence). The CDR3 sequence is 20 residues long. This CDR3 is CASSIEGLGLAGAYKNIQYF. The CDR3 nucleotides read TGTGCCAGTAGTATAGAAGGTCTCGGACTAGCGGGCGCTTACAAAAACATTCAGTACTTC. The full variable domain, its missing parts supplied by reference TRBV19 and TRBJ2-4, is DGGITQSPKYLFRKEGQNVTLSCEQNLNHDAMYWYRQDPGQGLRLIYYSQIVNDFQKGDIAEGYSVSREKKESFPLTVTSAQKNPTAFYLCASSIEGLGLAGAYKNIQYFGAGTRLSVL.

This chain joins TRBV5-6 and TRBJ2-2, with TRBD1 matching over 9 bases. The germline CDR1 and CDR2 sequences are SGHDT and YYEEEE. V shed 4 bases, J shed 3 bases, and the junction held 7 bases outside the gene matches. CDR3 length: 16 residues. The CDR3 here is CASSPPDRGYTGELFF. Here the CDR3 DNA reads TGTGCCAGCAGCCCCCCGGACAGGGGCTACACCGGGGAGCTGTTTTTT.

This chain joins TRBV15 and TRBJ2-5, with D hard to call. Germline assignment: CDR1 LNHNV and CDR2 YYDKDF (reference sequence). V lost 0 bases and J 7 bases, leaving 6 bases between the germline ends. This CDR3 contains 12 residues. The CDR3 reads CATSRDRWTQYF. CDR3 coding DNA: TGTGCCACCAGCAGAGATCGGTGGACCCAGTACTTC.

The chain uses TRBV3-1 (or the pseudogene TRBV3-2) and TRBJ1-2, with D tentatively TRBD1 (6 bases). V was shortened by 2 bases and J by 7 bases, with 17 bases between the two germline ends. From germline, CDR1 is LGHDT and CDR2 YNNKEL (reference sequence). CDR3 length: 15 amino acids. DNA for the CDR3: TGTGCCAGCAGCCAAATCCGGGGGGCGCACTCTGGCTACACCTTC. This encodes CASSQIRGAHSGYTF.

CDR3 bases: TGTGCCAGCAGCCCCAGACTAGCGGGAGCTGTCGGGGAGCTGTTTTTT. Residues: CASSPRLAGAVGELFF. The chain has TRBV9 and TRBJ2-2; 12 positions match TRBD2. V lost 4 bases, J lost 7 bases, and 8 bases stayed unmatched. The CDR3 sequence is 16 residues long. The germline V gene encodes CDR1 SGDLS and CDR2 YYNGEE. The full variable domain, completed using reference TRBV9 and TRBJ2-2, is DSGVTQTPKHLITATGQRVTLRCSPRSGDLSVYWYQQSLDQGLQFLIQYYNGEERAKGNILERFSAQQFPDLHSELNLSSLELGDSALYFCASSPRLAGAVGELFFGEGSRLTVL.

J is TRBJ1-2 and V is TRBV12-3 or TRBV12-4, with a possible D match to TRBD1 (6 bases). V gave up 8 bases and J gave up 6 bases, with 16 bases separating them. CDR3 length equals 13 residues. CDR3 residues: CASSRGGRNGYTF. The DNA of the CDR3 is TGTGCCAGCTCTAGGGGGGGGAGGAATGGCTACACCTTC.